The 5 T cell receptor beta chains presented below share a single source sample, sequenced in a study of tumor and adjacent non-tumor tissue in lung cancer. RNA was extracted from bulk tissue without any cell sorting. The library came from three nested PCR rounds adapted from ARM-PCR protocols. MiXCR, run by TCRdb on the multiplex PCR reads, gives a single entry per CDR3 protein. The sample includes 90,000 to 130,000 distinct CDR3 sequences, about 80% of them seen just once. Sequenced input: lung tumor tissue. The source is a man aged 70-80 years with non-small cell lung cancer.

On this clonotype itself: The junction departs from germline at one end; a sequencing error may be responsible. This sequence joins TRBV6-2 or TRBV6-3 and TRBJ2-2; no firm D call. This CDR3 region has 12 residues. Germline V gene lookup returns CDR1 MNHEY and CDR2 SVGEGT. In DNA, the CDR3 is TGTGCCAGCAGCATCAACAGCGGGGAGCTGTTTTTT. Encoded protein: CASSINSGELFF.

This clonotype was seen only a few times. With a much larger clone just one base away, this may be a read error. The genes are TRBV20-1 and TRBJ2-5; D is undetermined. V lost 7 bases and J 2 bases, leaving 8 bases between the germline ends. CDR1 and CDR2 (germline): DFQATT, SNEGSKA (reference sequence). The CDR3 is 11 amino acids. The CDR3: CSVVGQETQYF. In DNA, the CDR3 is TGCAGTGTCGTGGGGCAAGAGACCCAGTACTTC.

The V and J genes are TRBV4-1 and TRBJ1-1; D call uncertain. Between the trimmed V and J ends, which lost 7 bases and 5 bases, there was a span of 14 bases. CDR1 and CDR2 from the germline V gene are MGHRA and YSYEKL. This CDR3 comprises 13 residues. In nucleotides, the CDR3 is TGCGCCAGCACACAACAGACTACTACTGAAGCTTTCTTT. It codes for CASTQQTTTEAFF.

V is TRBV6-5 and J is TRBJ2-7; TRBD2 matches 7 bases. Germline V gene data show CDR1 as MNHEY and CDR2 as SVGAGI. The CDR3 contains 15 residues. V lost 10 bases and J lost 4; bases outside the gene matches: 16. The CDR3 region has the DNA TGTGCCATCGAAACGAGACTAGCAGGTTCTTACGAGCAGTACTTC. This codes for CAIETRLAGSYEQYF.

This clonotype was picked up many times. The V call is TRBV20-1, the J call TRBJ2-1; the D is unclear. V was pared by 5 bases and J by 1 base, with 9 bases between. This CDR3 spans 13 amino acids. Per germline, CDR1 DFQATT and CDR2 SNEGSKA (reference sequence). The CDR3 coding sequence is TGCAGTGCTGCGCGAAGTTCCTACAATGAGCAGTTCTTC. This codes for CSAARSSYNEQFF.